This T cell receptor beta chain was observed in a study of CD8+ T cells in alopecia areata. General study findings and limits: Clonality was higher in lesional than normal scalp, especially in alopecia totalis/universalis.

The authors extracted RNA and reverse transcribed it into cDNA as the sequencing template. Sequenced by immunoSEQ multiplex PCR; TCRdb stores in-frame clones only, minus some. The sample records approximately 89,000 clones, just over 50% being singletons. In regard to this clone: Antigen: not known.

Specimens obtained from alopecia areata patients comprised lesional scalp punch biopsies and peripheral blood. PBMCs served as the source from which CD4+ and CD8+ T cells were sorted. V dropped 11 bases and J dropped 7 bases, with 17 bases sitting between them. This CDR3 is built from 12 residues. CDR1 and CDR2 (germline): MNHEY, SMNVEV (reference sequence). Specimen: NKG2D-high CD8+ T cells sorted from blood. This chain links TRBV27 with TRBJ1-1; D is unclear. This clonotype was obtained from a human donor with alopecia areata. CDR3 in DNA: TGTGCCTCTGGGCAGGTATCCGGTGAAGCTTTCTTT. This encodes CASGQVSGEAFF.